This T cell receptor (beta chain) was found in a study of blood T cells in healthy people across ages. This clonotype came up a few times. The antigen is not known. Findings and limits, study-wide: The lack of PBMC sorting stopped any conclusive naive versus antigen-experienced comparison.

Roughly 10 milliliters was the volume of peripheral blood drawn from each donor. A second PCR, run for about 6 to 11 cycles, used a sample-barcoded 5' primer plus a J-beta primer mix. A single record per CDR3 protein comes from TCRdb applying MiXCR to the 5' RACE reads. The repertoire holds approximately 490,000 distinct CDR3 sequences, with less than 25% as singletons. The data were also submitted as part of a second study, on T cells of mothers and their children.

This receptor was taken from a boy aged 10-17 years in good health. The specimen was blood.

DNA of the CDR3: TGTGCCAGCTCACCCCAGGGGGCGCGGGGTCAGCCCCAGCATTTT. Residues: CASSPQGARGQPQHF. V gene TRBV18 combines with J gene TRBJ1-5; 8 nucleotides line up with TRBD1. The CDR3 covers 15 residues. Trimming removed 3 bases from V and 6 bases from J; junction bases left unmatched: 7. The germline V gene has CDR1 KGHSH and CDR2 LQKENI.